Reported below is one T cell receptor beta chain. No antigen is known for it. These data belong to a study of CXCR3-negative and CXCR3-positive naive CD8 T cells. The authors made the TRB cDNA libraries by 5' RACE using UMI labels. Using the 5' RACE reads, TCRdb records one entry per CDR3 protein without DNA. In all, the sample yields 110,000 or so distinct CDR3 sequences. CDR3 length: 14 residues. In germline, CDR1 is SGHKS, CDR2 YYEKEE (reference sequence). Findings of the study overall: CXCR3 levels fell partly with cryopreservation; most assays relied on fresh PBMCs. Much lower diversity was found in memory CD8+ cells, while both naive subsets had comparably high diversity. For naive cells, CXCR3-negative and CXCR3-positive subsets had similar TRBV-TRBJ usage; for memory cells, usage differed. In CXCR3-positive naive cells, the TRB CDR3s were more hydrophobic than in CXCR3-negative naive cells.

The J gene is TRBJ2-7, the V gene TRBV5-5; there is no DNA to check the TCRdb D call of TRBD1. What was sequenced was naive CXCR3+ CD8+ T cells from blood. As for subset: CD45RO-CCR7+CD27+CD95- naive CD8+ T cells expressing CXCR3 (TNR3+). The clonotype originates from a human donor in good health. Some clones in this sample may be carry-over from other donors' samples. CDR3 amino acids: CASSVRTGGYEQYF. The whole variable domain, filled in from reference TRBV5-5 and TRBJ2-7, reads DAGVTQSPTHLIKTRGQQVTLRCSPISGHKSVSWYQQVLGQGPQFIFQYYEKEERGRGNFPDRFSARQFPNYSSELNVNALLLGDSALYLCASSVRTGGYEQYFGPGTRLTVT.